This T cell receptor (beta chain) was recorded in a study of shared clonotypes between healthy human individuals. Overall study context: The donor group consisted of a couple of women and three men, aged 18 to 49. Whole-study findings and limits: What limited the represented genetic and exposure-history diversity was the small number of donors.

In the case of this clone: Its antigen is currently unknown.

The CDR3 spans 17 residues. The V gene end was trimmed by 6 bases and the J gene end by 9 bases; junction bases not matched to a gene: 16. CDR1 is MDHEN and CDR2 is SYDVKM in the germline V gene. DNA input for the unsorted PBMC replicate PCRs was approximately 300 ng, approximately 30,000 T cell genomes. The data were produced by immunoSEQ multiplex PCR, yet TCRdb's version contains in-frame clones alone and is incomplete. The data contain under 600,000 clones, about 75% of them singletons. Source material: PBMCs. The sequence derives from a woman in her forties in good health. Some clones in this sample may be carry-over from other donors' samples. The genes are TRBV28 and TRBJ2-1; 11 bases map to TRBD2. The CDR3 here is CASSPPGLAGGRGEQFF. CDR3 DNA sequence: TGTGCCAGCAGCCCCCCCGGCCTAGCGGGAGGAAGGGGTGAGCAGTTCTTC.